The clone carrying this TCR beta chain was picked up one time. Its antigen is still unknown. The data derive from a study of T cell responses to AZD1222 COVID-19 vaccine. About the study: Second doses at about 4 or about 12 weeks were pooled. Points from the study as a whole: Nearly half of spike-specific TCRs reportedly target variant regions that are unmutated in the B.1.351 and B.1.1.7 variants. Donors, mostly white British, included more females; clonal diversity was possibly underestimated.

Here immunoSEQ multiplex PCR was the method, and the copy in TCRdb shows in-frame clones only, minus some. The table records some 160,000 clones, 85% to 95% of them present only once. The specimen comprised peripheral blood, sampled on day 0 of AZD1222 vaccination. The TCR originated in an adult in good health.

DNA for the CDR3: TGTGCCAGCAGTTGGACAAATAGCAATCAGCCCCAGCATTTT. Its protein is CASSWTNSNQPQHF. The chain is built from TRBV27 and TRBJ1-5; a weak D match, TRBD1 (5 bases). Germline V gives CDR1 MNHEY, CDR2 SMNVEV (reference sequence). V lost 4 bases and J 0 bases, leaving 7 bases between the germline ends. This CDR3 has 14 residues.